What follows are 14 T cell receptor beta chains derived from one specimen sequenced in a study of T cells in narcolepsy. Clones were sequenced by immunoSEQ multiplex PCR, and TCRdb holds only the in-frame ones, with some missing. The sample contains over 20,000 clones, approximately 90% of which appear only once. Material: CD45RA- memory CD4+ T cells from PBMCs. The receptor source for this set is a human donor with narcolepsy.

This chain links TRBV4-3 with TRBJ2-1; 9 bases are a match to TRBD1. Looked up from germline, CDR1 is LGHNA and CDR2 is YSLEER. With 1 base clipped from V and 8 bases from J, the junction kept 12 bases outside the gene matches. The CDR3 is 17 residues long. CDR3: CASSQGMTGTGSHEQFF. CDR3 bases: TGCGCCAGCAGCCAAGGAATGACGGGGACAGGGTCCCATGAGCAGTTCTTC.

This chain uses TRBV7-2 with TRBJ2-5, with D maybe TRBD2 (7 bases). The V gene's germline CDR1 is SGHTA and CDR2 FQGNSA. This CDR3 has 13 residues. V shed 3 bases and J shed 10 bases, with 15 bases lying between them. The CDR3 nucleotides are TGTGCCAGCAGCTTGGGGGGGGACATGGACCAGTACTTC. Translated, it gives CASSLGGDMDQYF. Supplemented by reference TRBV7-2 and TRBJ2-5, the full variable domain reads GAGVSQSPSNKVTEKGKDVELRCDPISGHTALYWYRQSLGQGLEFLIYFQGNSAPDKSGLPSDRFSAERTGGSVSTLTIQRTQQEDSAVYLCASSLGGDMDQYFGPGTRLLVL.

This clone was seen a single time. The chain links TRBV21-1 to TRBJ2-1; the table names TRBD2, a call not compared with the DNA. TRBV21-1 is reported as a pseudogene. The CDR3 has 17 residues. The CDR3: CASSKERRRETYNEQFF. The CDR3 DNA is TGTGCCAGCAGCAAAGAAAGGCGACGGGAAACCTACAATGAGCAGTTCTTC.

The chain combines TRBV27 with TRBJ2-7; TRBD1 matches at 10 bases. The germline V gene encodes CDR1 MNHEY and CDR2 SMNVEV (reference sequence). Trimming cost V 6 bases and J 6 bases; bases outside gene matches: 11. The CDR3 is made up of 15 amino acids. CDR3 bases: TGTGCCAGCAGCGACCCCGGGACAGGGGTGCGCGAGCAGTACTTC. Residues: CASSDPGTGVREQYF.

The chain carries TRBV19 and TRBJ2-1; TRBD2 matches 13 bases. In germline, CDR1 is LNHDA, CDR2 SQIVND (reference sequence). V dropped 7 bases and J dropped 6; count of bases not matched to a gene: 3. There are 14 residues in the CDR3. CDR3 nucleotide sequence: TGTGCCAGTAAGGGACTAGCGGGGCTCAATGAGCAGTTCTTC. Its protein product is CASKGLAGLNEQFF.

The CDR3 bases are TGTGCCAGCAGTGGTCCGGGCCCGCGGGGCAACATTCAGTACTTC. Translated: CASSGPGPRGNIQYF. The V call is TRBV6-1, the J call TRBJ2-4; possible D gene TRBD2, 6 bases. The CDR3 spans 15 residues. Germline CDR1 MNHNS, CDR2 SASEGT. V was cut by 4 bases and J by 7 bases, with 17 bases left in between.

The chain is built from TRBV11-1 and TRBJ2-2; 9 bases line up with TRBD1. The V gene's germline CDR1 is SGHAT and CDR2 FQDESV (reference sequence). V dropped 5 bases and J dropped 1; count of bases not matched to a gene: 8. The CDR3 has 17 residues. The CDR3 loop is CASSRILTGGNTGELFF. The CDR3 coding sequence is TGTGCCAGCAGCCGGATCCTGACAGGGGGGAACACCGGGGAGCTGTTTTTT.

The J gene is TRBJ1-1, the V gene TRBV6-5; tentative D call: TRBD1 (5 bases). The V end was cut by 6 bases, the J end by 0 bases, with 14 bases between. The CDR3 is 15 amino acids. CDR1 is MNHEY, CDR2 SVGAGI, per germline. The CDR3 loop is CASSPGAAVNTEAFF. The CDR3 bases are TGTGCCAGCAGCCCCGGGGCGGCGGTGAACACTGAAGCTTTCTTT.

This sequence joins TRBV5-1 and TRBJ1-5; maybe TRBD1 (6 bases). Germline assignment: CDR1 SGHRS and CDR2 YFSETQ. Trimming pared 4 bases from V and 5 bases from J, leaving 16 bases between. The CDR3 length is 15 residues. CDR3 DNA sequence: TGCGCCAGCAGCGAGCTTCCGGGGGCAGATCAGCCCCAGCATTTT. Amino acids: CASSELPGADQPQHF.

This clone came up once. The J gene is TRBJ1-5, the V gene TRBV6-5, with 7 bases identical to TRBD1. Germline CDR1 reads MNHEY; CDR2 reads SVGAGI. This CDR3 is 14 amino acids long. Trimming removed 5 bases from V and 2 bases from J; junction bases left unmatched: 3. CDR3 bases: TGTGCCAGCAGTGGAACAGGGGGCAATCAGCCCCAGCATTTT. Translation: CASSGTGGNQPQHF.

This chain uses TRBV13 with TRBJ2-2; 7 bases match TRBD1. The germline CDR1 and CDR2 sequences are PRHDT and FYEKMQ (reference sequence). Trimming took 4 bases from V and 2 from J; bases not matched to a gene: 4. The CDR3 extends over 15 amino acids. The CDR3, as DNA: TGTGCCAGCAGCTGGGGGACAGACAACACCGGGGAGCTGTTTTTT. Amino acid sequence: CASSWGTDNTGELFF.

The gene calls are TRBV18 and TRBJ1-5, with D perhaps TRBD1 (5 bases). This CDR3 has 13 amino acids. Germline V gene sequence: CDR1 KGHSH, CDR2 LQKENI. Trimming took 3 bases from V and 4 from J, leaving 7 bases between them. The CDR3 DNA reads TGTGCCAGCTCACCGACAGTAAATCAGCCCCAGCATTTT. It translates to CASSPTVNQPQHF.

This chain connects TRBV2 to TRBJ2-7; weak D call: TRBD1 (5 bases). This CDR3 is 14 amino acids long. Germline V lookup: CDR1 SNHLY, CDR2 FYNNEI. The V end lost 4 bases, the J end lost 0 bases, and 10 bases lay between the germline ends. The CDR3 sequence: CASSGQQASYEQYF. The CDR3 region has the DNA TGTGCCAGCAGTGGGCAACAGGCCTCCTACGAGCAGTACTTC.

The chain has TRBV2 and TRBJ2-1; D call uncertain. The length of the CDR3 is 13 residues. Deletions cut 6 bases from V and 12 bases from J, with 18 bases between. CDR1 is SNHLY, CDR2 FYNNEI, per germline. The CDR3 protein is CASRTGGDSGQFF. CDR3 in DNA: TGTGCCAGCAGGACGGGTGGGGATTCGGGGCAGTTCTTC.